One sample yielded the 12 T cell receptor beta chains listed below, sequenced in a study of shared clonotypes between healthy human individuals. Cells designated naive CD8 were CD45RO-negative and were positively selected for CCR7, with terminally differentiated effector memory CD45RA+ cells excluded. Profiled with immunoSEQ multiplex PCR; TCRdb holds only in-frame clones, not every one. The profile shows fewer than 800,000 clones, roughly 94% of them singletons. Sequencing used naive CD8+ T cells sorted from blood. The receptors were sampled from a man between 25 and 39 years old in good health.

For the CDR3, the DNA is TGTGCCAGCAGCGTAGGGGACAGGAACACTGAAGCTTTCTTT. Translation: CASSVGDRNTEAFF. The chain links TRBV9 to TRBJ1-1, with TRBD1 matching over 7 bases. Trimming at V came to 0 bases and at J to 1 base, leaving 0 bases not matched to a gene. From germline, CDR1 is SGDLS and CDR2 YYNGEE. This CDR3 is built from 14 residues.

This sequence joins TRBV19 and TRBJ2-1; 10 nucleotides agree with TRBD2. Germline CDR1 LNHDA, CDR2 SQIVND (reference sequence). This CDR3 region has 15 residues. Losses at the gene ends were 4 bases for V and 5 bases for J; bases not matched to a gene: 5. The CDR3 bases are TGTGCCAGTAGTAGGATAGCGGGAGGAAACAATGAGCAGTTCTTC. Protein product: CASSRIAGGNNEQFF.

V gene TRBV9 combines with J gene TRBJ1-2; tentative D call: TRBD1 (6 bases). Per the germline V gene, CDR1 is SGDLS and CDR2 is YYNGEE. With 0 bases removed from V and 8 bases from J, the gap between germline ends came to 11 bases. This CDR3 is 13 amino acids long. The CDR3 sequence is CASSVAGAGGYTF. CDR3 coding DNA: TGTGCCAGCAGCGTAGCAGGGGCCGGGGGCTACACCTTC.

The gene calls are TRBV9 and TRBJ2-5; possible D gene TRBD2, 5 bases. V lost 3 bases to trimming and J lost 0 bases, with 12 bases between them. Looked up from germline, CDR1 is SGDLS and CDR2 is YYNGEE. The CDR3 runs 15 residues. The CDR3 bases are TGTGCCAGCAGCGCCGGAGGAGGCTACCAAGAGACCCAGTACTTC. Protein product: CASSAGGGYQETQYF. Full variable domain (rest looked up from reference TRBV9 and TRBJ2-5): DSGVTQTPKHLITATGQRVTLRCSPRSGDLSVYWYQQSLDQGLQFLIQYYNGEERAKGNILERFSAQQFPDLHSELNLSSLELGDSALYFCASSAGGGYQETQYFGPGTRLLVL.

This clone has a single count. V and J are TRBV5-1 and TRBJ2-7, with 10 nucleotides matching TRBD2. Losses at the gene ends were 5 bases for V and 5 bases for J; bases not matched to a gene: 13. The CDR3 length is 16 residues. The germline V gene has CDR1 SGHRS and CDR2 YFSETQ. Written as DNA, the CDR3 is TGCGCCAGCAGGGAACACCTAGCGGGAGATCAACACGAGCAGTACTTC. It yields the protein CASREHLAGDQHEQYF.

The rearrangement joins TRBV30 to TRBJ2-2; D is uncertain. With 3 bases removed from V and 0 bases from J, the gap between germline ends came to 5 bases. This CDR3 region has 13 residues. The germline V gene has CDR1 GTSNPN and CDR2 SVGIG (reference sequence). The CDR3 spells CAWRQSNTGELFF. In nucleotides, the CDR3 is TGTGCCTGGAGACAGTCGAACACCGGGGAGCTGTTTTTT.

This clone was picked up one time. This sequence joins TRBV10-3 and TRBJ1-2; the D gene is possibly TRBD1 (5 bases). CDR1 ENHRY and CDR2 SYGVKD come from the germline V gene. Trimming took 0 bases from V and 0 from J, leaving 8 bases between them. The CDR3 covers 15 residues. CDR3 sequence reads: CAISESVGANYGYTF. DNA for the CDR3: TGTGCCATCAGTGAGTCGGTAGGGGCTAACTATGGCTACACCTTC.

The rearrangement uses TRBV7-9 and TRBJ1-1; no clear D. Germline V lookup: CDR1 SEHNR, CDR2 FQNEAQ (reference sequence). Trimming took 1 base from V and 2 from J, leaving 2 bases between them. The CDR3 has 12 amino acids. The CDR3 here is CASSLDNTEAFF. The CDR3 nucleotides read TGTGCCAGCAGCTTAGATAACACTGAAGCTTTCTTT.

This clone was found once. This rearrangement joins TRBV27 to TRBJ2-7; either TRBD1 or TRBD2 may fit D (5 bases each). The CDR3 contains 15 residues. The ends were cut back, 2 bases at V and 7 bases at J, with 18 bases in the middle. Germline V gene data show CDR1 as MNHEY and CDR2 as SMNVEV (reference sequence). The CDR3 spells CASSLDRGNRREQYF. CDR3 bases: TGTGCCAGCAGTTTAGACAGAGGGAATAGGAGGGAGCAGTACTTC.

J is TRBJ2-3 and V is TRBV28, with 8 bases matching TRBD1. Per the germline V gene, CDR1 is MDHEN and CDR2 is SYDVKM. V was pared by 3 bases and J by 10 bases, with 6 bases of the junction left unmatched. The CDR3 is 13 residues long. CDR3 residues: CASSLRTGWAQYF. The DNA of the CDR3 is TGTGCCAGCAGTTTGAGGACAGGGTGGGCGCAGTATTTT. Full variable domain (outside the CDR3, taken from reference TRBV28 and TRBJ2-3): DVKVTQSSRYLVKRTGEKVFLECVQDMDHENMFWYRQDPGLGLRLIYFSYDVKMKEKGDIPEGYSVSREKKERFSLILESASTNQTSMYLCASSLRTGWAQYFGPGTRLTVL.

The rearrangement uses TRBV27 and TRBJ2-3, with D possibly being TRBD1 (5 bases). The CDR3 runs to 15 residues. V lost 3 bases, J lost 2 bases, and 12 bases lay in between. The germline V gene encodes CDR1 MNHEY and CDR2 SMNVEV (reference sequence). The CDR3 loop is CASSLGWGPTDTQYF. The DNA for the CDR3 is TGTGCCAGCAGTTTGGGGTGGGGCCCCACAGATACGCAGTATTTT.

CDR3 sequence (DNA): TGCGCCAGCAGCCAAGAAGGGGCTAGCGGGAGTGATGAGCAGTTCTTC. Protein sequence: CASSQEGASGSDEQFF. The rearrangement uses TRBV4-3 and TRBJ2-1; 10 nucleotides match TRBD2. The CDR3 contains 16 residues. Germline V CDR1 and CDR2: LGHNA, YSLEER. V lost 0 bases, J lost 8 bases, and 7 bases stayed unmatched.